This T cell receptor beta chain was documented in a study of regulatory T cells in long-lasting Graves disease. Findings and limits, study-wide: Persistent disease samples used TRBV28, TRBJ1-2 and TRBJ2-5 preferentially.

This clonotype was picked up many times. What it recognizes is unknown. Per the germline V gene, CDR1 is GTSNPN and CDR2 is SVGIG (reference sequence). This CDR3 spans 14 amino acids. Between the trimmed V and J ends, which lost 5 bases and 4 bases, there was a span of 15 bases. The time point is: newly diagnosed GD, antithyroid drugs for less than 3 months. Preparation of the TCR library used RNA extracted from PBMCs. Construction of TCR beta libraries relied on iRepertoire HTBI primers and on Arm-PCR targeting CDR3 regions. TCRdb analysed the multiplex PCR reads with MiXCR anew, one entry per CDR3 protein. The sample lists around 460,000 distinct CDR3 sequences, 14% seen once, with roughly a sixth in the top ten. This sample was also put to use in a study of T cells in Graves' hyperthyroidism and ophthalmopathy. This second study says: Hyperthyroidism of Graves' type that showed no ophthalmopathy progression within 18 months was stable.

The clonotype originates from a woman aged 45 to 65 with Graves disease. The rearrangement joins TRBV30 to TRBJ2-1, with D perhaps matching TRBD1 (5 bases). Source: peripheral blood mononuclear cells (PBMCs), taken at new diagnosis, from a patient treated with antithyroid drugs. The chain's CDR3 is CAWGRQGKYNEQFF. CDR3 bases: TGTGCCTGGGGGCGGCAGGGAAAATACAATGAGCAGTTCTTC.